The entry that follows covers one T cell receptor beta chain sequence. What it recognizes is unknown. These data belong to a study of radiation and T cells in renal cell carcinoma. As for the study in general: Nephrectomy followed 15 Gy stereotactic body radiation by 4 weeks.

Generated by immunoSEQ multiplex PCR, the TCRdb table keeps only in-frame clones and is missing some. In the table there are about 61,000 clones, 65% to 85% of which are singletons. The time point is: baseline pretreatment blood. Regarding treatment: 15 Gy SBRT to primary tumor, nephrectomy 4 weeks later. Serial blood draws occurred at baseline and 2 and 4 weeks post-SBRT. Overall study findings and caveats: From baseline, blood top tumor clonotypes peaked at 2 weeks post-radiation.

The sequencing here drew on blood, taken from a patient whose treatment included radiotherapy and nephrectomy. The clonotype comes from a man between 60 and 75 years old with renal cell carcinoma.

The CDR3 coding sequence is TGTGCCAGCAGCTTAGAGCCGGGACGGTTGGTGGAAGCTTTCTTT. Its translation is CASSLEPGRLVEAFF. The chain employs TRBV7-8 and TRBJ1-1; perhaps TRBD1 as D (5 bases). The CDR3 covers 15 residues. Germline values: CDR1 SGHVS, CDR2 FQNEAQ. V lost 1 base to trimming and J lost 8 bases, with 17 bases between them.